This is a list of T cell receptor beta chains from one sample in a study of CD8 T cells in ankylosing spondylitis. TCRdb re-analysed the 5' RACE reads in MiXCR, keeping a single row per CDR3 protein. The sample consists of over 150,000 distinct CDR3 sequences, 15% to 20% of them appearing once. Sequences were obtained from blood, either unsorted or a sorted T cell fraction (not recorded which). These TCRs come from a male donor aged 5 to 30 with ankylosing spondylitis or in good health (not recorded which). Each CDR3 is given with its conserved first and last residue. D genes are given only for firm matches. Clone size, where shown, is once, few, many, or a class for clones that have expanded.

v_gene: TRBV5-6
abundance: .
d_gene: TRBD2
j_gene: TRBJ2-1
len: 18
CDR3nt: TGTGCCAGCAGCTTGCAACTAGCGGGAGGGATTTCCTACAATGAGCAGTTCTTC
CDR3aa: CASSLQLAGGISYNEQFF

v_gene: TRBV28
abundance: many
d_gene: .
j_gene: TRBJ1-1
len: 14
CDR3nt: TGTGCCAGCAGTTTAGCCCAACTGAACACTGAAGCTTTCTTT
CDR3aa: CASSLAQLNTEAFF

v_gene: TRBV7-9
abundance: many
d_gene: .
j_gene: TRBJ2-2
len: 11
CDR3nt: TGTGCCAGCAGCATCACCGGGGAGCTGTTTTTT
CDR3aa: CASSITGELFF

v_gene: TRBV9
abundance: .
d_gene: TRBD1
j_gene: TRBJ2-1
len: 15
CDR3nt: TGTGCCAGCAGCGTAGGGGACAGGGTCGAAAATGAGCAGTTCTTC
CDR3aa: CASSVGDRVENEQFF

v_gene: TRBV29-1
abundance: .
d_gene: TRBD2
j_gene: TRBJ2-7
len: 14
CDR3nt: TGCAGCGTTTCCGCGGGAGTACCCTCCTACGAGCAGTACTTC
CDR3aa: CSVSAGVPSYEQYF

v_gene: TRBV5-1
abundance: .
d_gene: TRBD2
j_gene: TRBJ2-1
len: 18
CDR3nt: TGCGCCAGCAGAAAGCTTCCTTCAACTAGCGGGAGGGACAATGAGCAGTTCTTC
CDR3aa: CASRKLPSTSGRDNEQFF

v_gene: TRBV12-3/TRBV12-4
abundance: many
d_gene: TRBD1
j_gene: TRBJ1-3
len: 16
CDR3nt: TGTGCCAGCAGTCCGGACAGGGGAATGACTGGAAACACCATATATTTT
CDR3aa: CASSPDRGMTGNTIYF

v_gene: TRBV11-2
abundance: few
d_gene: .
j_gene: TRBJ2-1
len: 15
CDR3nt: TGTGCCAGCAGCGTCGGTAGCGGCAAATACAATGAGCAGTTCTTC
CDR3aa: CASSVGSGKYNEQFF

v_gene: TRBV25-1
abundance: many
d_gene: TRBD2
j_gene: TRBJ2-7
len: 15
CDR3nt: TGTGCCAGCAGTGAGGGGGCTAGCGGGAGCCACGAGCAGTACTTC
CDR3aa: CASSEGASGSHEQYF

v_gene: TRBV29-1
abundance: .
d_gene: .
j_gene: TRBJ2-2
len: 13
CDR3nt: TGCAGCGTTGAAGACGGCCCTACCGGGGAGCTGTTTTTT
CDR3aa: CSVEDGPTGELFF

v_gene: TRBV25-1
abundance: many
d_gene: .
j_gene: TRBJ1-1
len: 14
CDR3nt: TGTGCCAGCATCGCAGGGCCCATGAACACTGAAGCTTTCTTT
CDR3aa: CASIAGPMNTEAFF

v_gene: TRBV20-1
abundance: few
d_gene: TRBD2
j_gene: TRBJ2-5
len: 18
CDR3nt: TGCAGTGCTTCTGCCCGCCGACTAGCGGGAGGGCCGGGGGCGACCCAGTACTTC
CDR3aa: CSASARRLAGGPGATQYF

v_gene: TRBV12-3/TRBV12-4
abundance: many
d_gene: TRBD2
j_gene: TRBJ2-3
len: 18
CDR3nt: TGTGCCAGCAGTTTTCCACTAGCGGGCAGTCGAACCACAGATACGCAGTATTTT
CDR3aa: CASSFPLAGSRTTDTQYF